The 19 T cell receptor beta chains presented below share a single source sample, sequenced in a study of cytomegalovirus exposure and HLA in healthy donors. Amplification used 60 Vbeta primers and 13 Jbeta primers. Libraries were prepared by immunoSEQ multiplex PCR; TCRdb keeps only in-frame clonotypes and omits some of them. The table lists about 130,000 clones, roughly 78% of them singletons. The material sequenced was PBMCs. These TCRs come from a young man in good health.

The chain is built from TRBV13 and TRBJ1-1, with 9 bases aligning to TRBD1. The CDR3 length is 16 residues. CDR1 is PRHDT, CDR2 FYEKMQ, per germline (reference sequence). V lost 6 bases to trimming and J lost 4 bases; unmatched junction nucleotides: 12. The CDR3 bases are TGTGCCAGCAGTCCCGCCCCGGGACAGGGCCTCACTGAAGCTTTCTTT. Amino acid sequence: CASSPAPGQGLTEAFF.

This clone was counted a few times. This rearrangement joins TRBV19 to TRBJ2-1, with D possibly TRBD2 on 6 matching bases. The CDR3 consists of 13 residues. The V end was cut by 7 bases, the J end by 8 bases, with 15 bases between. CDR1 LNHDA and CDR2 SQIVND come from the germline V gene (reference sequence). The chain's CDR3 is CASKGWRGDEQFF. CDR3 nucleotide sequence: TGTGCCAGTAAAGGCTGGCGGGGAGATGAGCAGTTCTTC. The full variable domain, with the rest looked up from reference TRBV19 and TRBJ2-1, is DGGITQSPKYLFRKEGQNVTLSCEQNLNHDAMYWYRQDPGQGLRLIYYSQIVNDFQKGDIAEGYSVSREKKESFPLTVTSAQKNPTAFYLCASKGWRGDEQFFGPGTRLTVL.

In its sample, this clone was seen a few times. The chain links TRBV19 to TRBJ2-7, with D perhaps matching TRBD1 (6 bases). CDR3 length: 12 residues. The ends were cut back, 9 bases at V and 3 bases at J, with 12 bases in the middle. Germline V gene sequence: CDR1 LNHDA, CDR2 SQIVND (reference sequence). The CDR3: CASSGQNYEQYF. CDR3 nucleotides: TGTGCCAGCTCGGGACAAAACTACGAGCAGTACTTC.

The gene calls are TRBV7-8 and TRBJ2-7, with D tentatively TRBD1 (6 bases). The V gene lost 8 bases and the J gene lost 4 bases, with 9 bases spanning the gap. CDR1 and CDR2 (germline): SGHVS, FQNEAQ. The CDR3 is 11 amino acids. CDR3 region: CASVRGYEQYF. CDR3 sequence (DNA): TGTGCCAGCGTAAGGGGGTACGAGCAGTACTTC.

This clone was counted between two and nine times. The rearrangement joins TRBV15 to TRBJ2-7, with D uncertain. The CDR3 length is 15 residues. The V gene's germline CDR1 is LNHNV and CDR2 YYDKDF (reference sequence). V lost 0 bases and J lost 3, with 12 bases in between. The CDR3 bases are TGTGCCACCAGCAGAGAGAACAGATTGGACTACGAGCAGTACTTC. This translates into CATSRENRLDYEQYF.

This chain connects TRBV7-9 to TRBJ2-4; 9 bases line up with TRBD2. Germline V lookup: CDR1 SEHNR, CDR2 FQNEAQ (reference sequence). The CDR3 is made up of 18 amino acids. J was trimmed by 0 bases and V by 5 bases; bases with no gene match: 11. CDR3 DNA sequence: TGTGCCAGCAGCCCTGTTAGGACTAGCGTTTTAGCCAAAAACATTCAGTACTTC. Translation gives CASSPVRTSVLAKNIQYF.

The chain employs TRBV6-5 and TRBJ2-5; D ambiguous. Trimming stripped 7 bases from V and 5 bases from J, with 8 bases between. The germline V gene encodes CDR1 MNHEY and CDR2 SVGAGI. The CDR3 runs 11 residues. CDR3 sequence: CASTGRETQYF. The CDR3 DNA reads TGTGCCAGCACGGGTAGGGAGACCCAGTACTTC.

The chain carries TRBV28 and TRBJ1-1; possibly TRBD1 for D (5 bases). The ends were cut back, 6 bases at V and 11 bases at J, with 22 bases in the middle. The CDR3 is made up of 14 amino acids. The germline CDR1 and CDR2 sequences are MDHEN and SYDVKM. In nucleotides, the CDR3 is TGTGCCAGCAGAGACCTAACCGTAGGGACTTGGGCTTTCTTT. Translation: CASRDLTVGTWAFF.

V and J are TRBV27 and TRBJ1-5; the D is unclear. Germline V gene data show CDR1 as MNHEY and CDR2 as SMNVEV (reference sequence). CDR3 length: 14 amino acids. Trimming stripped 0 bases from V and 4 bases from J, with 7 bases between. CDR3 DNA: TGTGCCAGCAGTTTATCCCCCCAAAATCAGCCCCAGCATTTT. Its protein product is CASSLSPQNQPQHF.

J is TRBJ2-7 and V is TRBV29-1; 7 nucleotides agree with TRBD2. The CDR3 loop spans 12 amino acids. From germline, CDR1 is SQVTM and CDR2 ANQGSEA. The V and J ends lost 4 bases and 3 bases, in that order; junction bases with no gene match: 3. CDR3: CSVGASGYEQYF. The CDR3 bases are TGCAGCGTTGGAGCTAGCGGCTACGAGCAGTACTTC.

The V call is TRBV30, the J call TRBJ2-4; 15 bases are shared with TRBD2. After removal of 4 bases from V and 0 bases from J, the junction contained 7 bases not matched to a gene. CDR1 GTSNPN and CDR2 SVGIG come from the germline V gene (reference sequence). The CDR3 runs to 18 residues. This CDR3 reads CAWTGTSGRTVAKNIQYF. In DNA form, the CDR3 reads TGTGCCTGGACCGGGACTAGCGGGAGGACAGTAGCCAAAAACATTCAGTACTTC.

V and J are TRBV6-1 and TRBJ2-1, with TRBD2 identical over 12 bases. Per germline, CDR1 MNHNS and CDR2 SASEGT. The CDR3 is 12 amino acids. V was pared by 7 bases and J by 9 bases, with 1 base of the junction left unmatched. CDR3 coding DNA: TGTGCCAGCAAACTAGCGGGAGGTGAGCAGTTCTTC. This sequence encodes CASKLAGGEQFF.

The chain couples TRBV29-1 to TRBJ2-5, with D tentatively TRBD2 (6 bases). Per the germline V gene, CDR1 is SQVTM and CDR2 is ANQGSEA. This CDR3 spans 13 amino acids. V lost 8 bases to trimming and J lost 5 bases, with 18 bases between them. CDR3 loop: CSWGTGIGETQYF. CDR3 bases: TGCAGCTGGGGGACTGGGATCGGTGAGACCCAGTACTTC.

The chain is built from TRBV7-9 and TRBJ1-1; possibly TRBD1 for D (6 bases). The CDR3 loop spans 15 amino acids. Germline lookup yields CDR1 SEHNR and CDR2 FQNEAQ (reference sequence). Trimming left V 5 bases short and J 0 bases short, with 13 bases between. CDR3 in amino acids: CASSPSTGMNTEAFF. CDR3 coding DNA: TGTGCCAGCAGCCCATCTACAGGGATGAACACTGAAGCTTTCTTT.

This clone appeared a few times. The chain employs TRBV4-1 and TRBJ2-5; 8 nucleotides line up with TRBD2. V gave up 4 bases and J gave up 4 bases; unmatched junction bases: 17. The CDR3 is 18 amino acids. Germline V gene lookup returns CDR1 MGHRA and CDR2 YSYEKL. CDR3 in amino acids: CASSPRGGLREGGETQYF. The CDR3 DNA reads TGCGCCAGCAGCCCGAGGGGGGGGCTACGGGAGGGCGGAGAGACCCAGTACTTC.

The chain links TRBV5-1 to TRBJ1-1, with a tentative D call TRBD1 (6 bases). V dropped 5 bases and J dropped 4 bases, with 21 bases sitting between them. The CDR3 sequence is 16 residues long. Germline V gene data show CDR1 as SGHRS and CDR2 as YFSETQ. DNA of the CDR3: TGCGCCAGCAGACGGGACATCCCACTAATGGGCACTGAAGCTTTCTTT. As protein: CASRRDIPLMGTEAFF.

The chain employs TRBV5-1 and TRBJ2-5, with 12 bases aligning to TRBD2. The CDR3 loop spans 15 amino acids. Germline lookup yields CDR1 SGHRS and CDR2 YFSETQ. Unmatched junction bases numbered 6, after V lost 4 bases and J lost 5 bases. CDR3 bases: TGCGCCAGCAGCCCCGACACTAGCGGGAGGGAGACCCAGTACTTC. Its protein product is CASSPDTSGRETQYF.

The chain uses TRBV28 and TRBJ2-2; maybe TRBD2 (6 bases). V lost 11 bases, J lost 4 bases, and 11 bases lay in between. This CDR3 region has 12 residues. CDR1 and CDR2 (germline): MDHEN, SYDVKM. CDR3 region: CAGDGGTGELFF. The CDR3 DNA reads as TGTGCCGGGGACGGGGGCACCGGGGAGCTGTTTTTT.

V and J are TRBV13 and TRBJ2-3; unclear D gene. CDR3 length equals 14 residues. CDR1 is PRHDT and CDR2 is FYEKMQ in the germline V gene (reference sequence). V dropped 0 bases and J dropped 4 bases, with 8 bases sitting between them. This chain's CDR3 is CASSLGREADTQYF. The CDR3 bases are TGTGCCAGCAGCTTAGGCCGAGAAGCAGATACGCAGTATTTT.